Sequencing of this TCR beta chain was carried out in a study of T cell responses to AZD1222 COVID-19 vaccine. Overall study context: Whether given at about 4 or about 12 weeks, second doses were pooled.

Generated by immunoSEQ multiplex PCR, the TCRdb table keeps only in-frame clones and is missing some. The table has 87,000 or so clones, almost 90% seen once. On this clone itself: What it binds is not known.

CDR1 LGHDT and CDR2 YNNKEL come from the germline V gene (reference sequence). Trimming pared 4 bases from V and 1 base from J, leaving 18 bases between. CDR3 length: 17 amino acids. Findings and caveats of the study: Spike as a whole was targeted by vaccine-associated CD4 TCRs, dominant at 160-218 and 743-854. Just a handful of AZD1222 recipients were seropositive at baseline. Donors skewed white British and female; clonal diversity was possibly underestimated.

Source: peripheral blood, taken on day 0 of AZD1222 vaccination. This TCR was recovered from an adult in good health. This chain joins TRBV3-1 (or the pseudogene TRBV3-2) and TRBJ2-3; possible D gene TRBD2, 5 bases. CDR3 nucleotide sequence: TGTGCCAGCAGCCCCAAGCCCGGCGGGTATGGCACAGATACGCAGTATTTT. It specifies CASSPKPGGYGTDTQYF.